The present T cell receptor beta chain was sequenced within a study of shared clonotypes between healthy human individuals. Turning to the study itself: Participating donors consisted of two women and a few men aged 18 to 49. Overall study findings and caveats: Donor clonotype sharing was expected to depend on sequencing depth.

TCRdb's table, derived via immunoSEQ multiplex PCR, lists solely in-frame clones and lacks some. The data show around 300,000 clones, with roughly 84% seen just once and about 16% held by the top ten. Remarks on this clone: The antigen is unknown.

The receptor's source is a man between 18 and 35 years old in good health. The sequencing input was memory CD8+ T cells sorted from blood. The subset was: CD45RO+ cells pooled with CCR7-negative TemRA cells.

Here the CDR3 DNA reads TGTGCCAGCAGTGAAATACAGGGGTATGGCTACACCTTC. Amino acid sequence: CASSEIQGYGYTF. The chain combines TRBV6-1 with TRBJ1-2; 7 nucleotides align to TRBD1. CDR1 is MNHNS, CDR2 SASEGT, per germline. With 2 bases clipped from V and 5 bases from J, the junction kept 2 bases outside the gene matches. CDR3 size: 13 residues.